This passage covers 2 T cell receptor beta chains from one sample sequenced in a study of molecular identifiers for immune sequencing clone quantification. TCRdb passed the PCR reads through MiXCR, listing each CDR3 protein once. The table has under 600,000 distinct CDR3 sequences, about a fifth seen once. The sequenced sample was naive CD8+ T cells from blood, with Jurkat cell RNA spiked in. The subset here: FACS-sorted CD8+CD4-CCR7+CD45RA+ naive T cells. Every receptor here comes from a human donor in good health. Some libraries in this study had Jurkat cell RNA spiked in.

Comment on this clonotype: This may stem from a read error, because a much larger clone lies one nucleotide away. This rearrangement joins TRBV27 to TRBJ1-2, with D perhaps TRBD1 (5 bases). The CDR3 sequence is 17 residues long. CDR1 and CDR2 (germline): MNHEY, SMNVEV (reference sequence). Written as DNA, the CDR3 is TGTGCCAGCAGTAGCCCTAAATCAGGGTCAACTAACTATGGCTACGCCTTC. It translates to CASSSPKSGSTNYGYAF.

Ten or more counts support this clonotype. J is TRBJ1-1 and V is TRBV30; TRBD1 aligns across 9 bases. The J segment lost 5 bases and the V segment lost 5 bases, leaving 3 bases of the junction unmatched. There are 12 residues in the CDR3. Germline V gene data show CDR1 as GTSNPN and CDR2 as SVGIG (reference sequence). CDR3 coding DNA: TGTGCCTGGGGGACAGGGCCAACTGAAGCTTTCTTT. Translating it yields CAWGTGPTEAFF.